The 14 T cell receptor beta chains below all came from one sample that was sequenced in a study of shared clonotypes between healthy human individuals. The method was immunoSEQ multiplex PCR; TCRdb's version includes in-frame clones alone and lacks a portion of them. The table includes over a million clones, about 80% detected once. Sequenced input: memory CD4+ T cells from PBMCs. The sample's subset: CD45RA-negative fraction. Source of these receptors: a man aged 18 to 30 in good health. Some clones in this sample may be carry-over from other donors' samples.

This clone was recorded once. This is likely an artifact of a read error, given a far larger clone one base away. The sample contains more than one DNA sequence encoding this CDR3. The CDR3 loop reads CSATEGDTQYF. The CDR3 DNA sequence: TGCAGTGCTACCGAAGGAGATACGCAGTATTTT. The chain uses TRBV20-1 and TRBJ2-3, with D unclear. Trimming took 4 bases from V and 5 from J, leaving 7 bases between them. Germline CDR1 is DFQATT and CDR2 is SNEGSKA (reference sequence). The CDR3 loop spans 11 amino acids.

This sequence joins TRBV5-1 and TRBJ2-1; 8 bases fit TRBD2. CDR1 SGHRS and CDR2 YFSETQ come from the germline V gene. The CDR3 covers 11 residues. Germline trimming cut 4 bases from V and 13 bases from J; bases unmatched to any gene: 4. CDR3 loop: CASSPGLGQFF. In DNA form, the CDR3 reads TGCGCCAGCAGCCCGGGACTAGGTCAGTTCTTC.

CDR3 sequence (DNA): TGTGCCACCACACAGGGGGCCTACAATGAGCAGTTCTTC. This encodes CATTQGAYNEQFF. The gene calls are TRBV15 and TRBJ2-1; 8 bases match TRBD1. The V segment lost 7 bases and the J segment 2 bases; nucleotides outside the gene matches: 1. CDR1 and CDR2 from the germline V gene are LNHNV and YYDKDF (reference sequence). The CDR3 extends over 13 amino acids.

This clone was seen once. The chain recombines TRBV5-4 with TRBJ2-1, with 9 bases that match TRBD1. Germline V lookup: CDR1 SGHNT, CDR2 YYREEE (reference sequence). Unmatched junction bases numbered 6, after V lost 1 base and J lost 7 bases. The CDR3 spans 15 residues. In DNA, the CDR3 is TGTGCCAGCAGCTTGCCGGGACAGGGTGGGAATGAGCAGTTCTTC. This encodes CASSLPGQGGNEQFF.

The CDR3 region is CASSPTGGARREKLFF. The CDR3 region has the DNA TGTGCCAGCAGCCCGACCGGCGGCGCCCGGAGAGAAAAACTGTTTTTT. The rearrangement links TRBV28 to TRBJ1-4; D is unresolved. V was cut by 6 bases and J by 8 bases, with 22 bases left in between. From germline, CDR1 is MDHEN and CDR2 SYDVKM. CDR3 length: 16 residues.

The rearrangement links TRBV7-9 to TRBJ2-5; 11 nucleotides line up with TRBD2. J was trimmed by 5 bases and V by 6 bases; bases with no gene match: 5. The germline V gene has CDR1 SEHNR and CDR2 FQNEAQ (reference sequence). The CDR3 length is 14 residues. CDR3 loop: CASSSGRAGETQYF. The CDR3 DNA follows: TGTGCCAGCAGTAGCGGGAGGGCCGGTGAGACCCAGTACTTC.

The rearrangement joins TRBV27 to TRBJ1-2, with D possibly matching TRBD1 (6 bases). The V end lost 10 bases, the J end lost 6 bases, and 18 bases lay between the germline ends. The CDR3 is 13 amino acids. Germline assignment: CDR1 MNHEY and CDR2 SMNVEV (reference sequence). The CDR3, as DNA: TGTGCCACCAAGGGGGGGGTTCGTCATGGCTACACCTTC. It is translated as CATKGGVRHGYTF.

V gene TRBV2 combines with J gene TRBJ2-1; the D is unclear. The CDR3 consists of 15 residues. Trimming took 8 bases from V and 2 from J, leaving 16 bases between them. CDR1 SNHLY and CDR2 FYNNEI come from the germline V gene. In nucleotides, the CDR3 is TGTGCCAGCGGGTGGTCGAAAGGTGCCTACAATGAGCAGTTCTTC. Translating it yields CASGWSKGAYNEQFF.

This clone was counted a single time. The chain couples TRBV11-2 to TRBJ2-2; 12 bases are a match to TRBD2. The CDR3 runs to 16 residues. Looked up from germline, CDR1 is SGHAT and CDR2 is FQNNGV. The V gene end was trimmed by 7 bases and the J gene end by 4 bases; junction bases not matched to a gene: 7. DNA for the CDR3: TGTGCCAGCAACGAAATGACTAGCGGGGGCACCGGGGAGCTGTTTTTT. This sequence encodes CASNEMTSGGTGELFF. The full variable domain, its missing parts supplied by reference TRBV11-2 and TRBJ2-2, is EAGVAQSPRYKIIEKRQSVAFWCNPISGHATLYWYQQILGQGPKLLIQFQNNGVVDDSQLPKDRFSAERLKGVDSTLKIQPAKLEDSAVYLCASNEMTSGGTGELFFGEGSRLTVL.

The rearrangement links TRBV2 to TRBJ1-3; TRBD1 might be the D (6 bases). Germline V lookup: CDR1 SNHLY, CDR2 FYNNEI. This CDR3 has 18 amino acids. With 4 bases removed from V and 0 bases from J, the gap between germline ends came to 19 bases. The CDR3 nucleotides are TGTGCCAGCAGTGTTGGGGGGACACTCAGTAACTCTGGAAACACCATATATTTT. It yields the protein CASSVGGTLSNSGNTIYF.

The rearrangement uses TRBV28 and TRBJ1-2; a possible D gene is TRBD1 (6 bases). This CDR3 comprises 15 residues. Germline assignment: CDR1 MDHEN and CDR2 SYDVKM. V lost 4 bases and J 7 bases, leaving 19 bases between the germline ends. DNA of the CDR3: TGTGCCAGCAGTTCCCTTACCCCTGGGGGCGGTGGCTACACCTTC. Its protein is CASSSLTPGGGGYTF.

The V and J genes are TRBV9 and TRBJ1-2; 10 bases match TRBD1. The CDR3 has 17 amino acids. Trimming at V came to 3 bases and at J to 0 bases, leaving 8 bases not matched to a gene. Per the germline V gene, CDR1 is SGDLS and CDR2 is YYNGEE. The CDR3: CASSASPGQGANYGYTF. The CDR3, as DNA: TGTGCCAGCAGCGCCTCCCCCGGACAGGGGGCTAACTATGGCTACACCTTC.

In DNA form, the CDR3 reads TGCGCCAGCAGCCACGGACAGGGGGATGATGGCTACACCTTC. Translating gives CASSHGQGDDGYTF. The genes are TRBV5-1 and TRBJ1-2, with TRBD1 identical over 10 bases. The V gene end was trimmed by 4 bases and the J gene end by 6 bases; junction bases not matched to a gene: 6. From germline, CDR1 is SGHRS and CDR2 YFSETQ. The CDR3 has 14 amino acids. The full variable domain, its missing parts supplied by reference TRBV5-1 and TRBJ1-2, is KAGVTQTPRYLIKTRGQQVTLSCSPISGHRSVSWYQQTPGQGLQFLFEYFSETQRNKGNFPGRFSGRQFSNSRSEMNVSTLELGDSALYLCASSHGQGDDGYTFGSGTRLTVV.

J is TRBJ1-1 and V is TRBV9; perhaps TRBD1 as D (5 bases). The CDR3 runs 17 residues. The germline gives CDR1 SGDLS, CDR2 YYNGEE. V was shortened by 0 bases and J by 6 bases, with 21 bases between the two germline ends. CDR3 sequence (DNA): TGTGCCAGCAGCGTAGACTCGGGACTTTGGAGGGGCGCTGAAGCTTTCTTT. Translation gives CASSVDSGLWRGAEAFF. Drawing the rest from reference TRBV9 and TRBJ1-1, the complete variable domain is DSGVTQTPKHLITATGQRVTLRCSPRSGDLSVYWYQQSLDQGLQFLIQYYNGEERAKGNILERFSAQQFPDLHSELNLSSLELGDSALYFCASSVDSGLWRGAEAFFGQGTRLTVV.